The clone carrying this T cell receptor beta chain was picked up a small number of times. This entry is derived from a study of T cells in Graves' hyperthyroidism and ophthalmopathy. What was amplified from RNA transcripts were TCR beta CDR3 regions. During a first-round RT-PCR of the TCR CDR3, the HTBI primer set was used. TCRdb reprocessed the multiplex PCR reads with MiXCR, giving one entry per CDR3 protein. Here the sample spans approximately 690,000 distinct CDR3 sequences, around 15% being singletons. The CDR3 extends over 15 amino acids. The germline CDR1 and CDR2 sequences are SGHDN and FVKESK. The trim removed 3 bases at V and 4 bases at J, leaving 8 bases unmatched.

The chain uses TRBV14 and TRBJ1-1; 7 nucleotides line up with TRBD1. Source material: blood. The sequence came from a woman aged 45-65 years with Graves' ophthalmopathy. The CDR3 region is CASSHQGQRFTEAFF. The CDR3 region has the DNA TGTGCCAGCAGCCACCAGGGACAGAGATTCACTGAAGCTTTCTTT.